This T cell receptor beta chain was captured in a study of T cells in localized non-small cell lung cancer. General observations from the study: Heterogeneity within the tumor remains possible, as just one region underwent sequencing. Peak T cell clonality was found in uninvolved adjacent lung, exceeding tumor.

A note on this clone: Its antigen remains unknown.

Clones were sequenced by immunoSEQ multiplex PCR, and TCRdb holds only the in-frame ones, with some missing. The sample consists of about 40,000 clones, under 90% of them appearing once. Sequences were derived from peripheral blood mononuclear cells, sampled before any cancer treatment. The origin of this receptor is an older male donor with stage II lung adenocarcinoma.

CDR3 sequence (DNA): TGTGCTAGTGGTTTTTGGGAGAGACTTACGAACTATGGCTACACCTTC. Its translation: CASGFWERLTNYGYTF. The chain has TRBV12-5 and TRBJ1-2; D remains ambiguous. This CDR3 region has 16 residues. Germline CDR1 is LGHNT and CDR2 is FRNRAP. V lost 3 bases to trimming and J lost 2 bases, with 16 bases between them.